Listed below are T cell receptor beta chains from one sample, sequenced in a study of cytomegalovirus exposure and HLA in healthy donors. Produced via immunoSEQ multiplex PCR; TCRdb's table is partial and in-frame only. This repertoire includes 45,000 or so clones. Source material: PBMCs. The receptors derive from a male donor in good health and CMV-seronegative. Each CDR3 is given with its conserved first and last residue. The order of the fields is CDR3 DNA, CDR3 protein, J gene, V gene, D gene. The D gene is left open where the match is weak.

cdr3_nt: TGTGCCAGCGGGGGACTAGCGGAGTACGAGCAGTACTTC
cdr3_aa: CASGGLAEYEQYF
j_call: TRBJ2-7
v_call: TRBV6-1
d_call: TRBD2

cdr3_nt: TGTGCCAGCAGCTTTAGCGGGTACGCCCAAGAGACCCAGTACTTC
cdr3_aa: CASSFSGYAQETQYF
j_call: TRBJ2-5
v_call: TRBV5-8
d_call: TRBD2

cdr3_nt: TGTGCCAGCAGTTTAGGGGGACAGCTCGAAAAACTGTTTTTT
cdr3_aa: CASSLGGQLEKLFF
j_call: TRBJ1-4
v_call: TRBV28
d_call: TRBD1

cdr3_nt: TGTGCCAGCAGCCATCCTCCGGGACTAGCGGGGATTCCAAACACCGGGGAGCTGTTTTTT
cdr3_aa: CASSHPPGLAGIPNTGELFF
j_call: TRBJ2-2
v_call: TRBV4-2
d_call: TRBD2

cdr3_nt: TGTGCCTGGAGTCGGCAGGGGTCCTGGGGTGAAGCTTTCTTT
cdr3_aa: CAWSRQGSWGEAFF
j_call: TRBJ1-1
v_call: TRBV30
d_call: .

cdr3_nt: TGTGCCAGCAGCCCCGGCGGAGGGCCGGAGCAGCCCCAGCATTTT
cdr3_aa: CASSPGGGPEQPQHF
j_call: TRBJ1-5
v_call: TRBV4-2
d_call: .

cdr3_nt: TGTGCCAGCAGTGAATCCGGGGGGATGTATGAAAAACTGTTTTTT
cdr3_aa: CASSESGGMYEKLFF
j_call: TRBJ1-4
v_call: TRBV2
d_call: .

cdr3_nt: TGTGCCAGCAGCACGGGACAGGGAGGTGAAAAACTGTTTTTT
cdr3_aa: CASSTGQGGEKLFF
j_call: TRBJ1-4
v_call: TRBV7-9
d_call: TRBD1

cdr3_nt: TGCAGCGTTGCAGTGAATAGCAATCAGCCCCAGCATTTT
cdr3_aa: CSVAVNSNQPQHF
j_call: TRBJ1-5
v_call: TRBV29-1
d_call: .

cdr3_nt: TGTGCCTGTCTCTCCGAGACTAACTACAATGAGCAGTTCTTC
cdr3_aa: CACLSETNYNEQFF
j_call: TRBJ2-1
v_call: TRBV18
d_call: .

cdr3_nt: TGTGCCAGCAGTTACACCTACCGGGACAGTCCAGGTTTT
cdr3_aa: CASSYTYRDSPGF
j_call: TRBJ1-1
v_call: TRBV6-5
d_call: TRBD1

cdr3_nt: TGTGCCAGCACCCAATCCGGACTAGCCGGGGAGCTGTTTTTT
cdr3_aa: CASTQSGLAGELFF
j_call: TRBJ2-2
v_call: TRBV11-2
d_call: TRBD2

cdr3_nt: TGTGCCAGTAGCGATATGGCGGGATACAATGAGCAGTTCTTC
cdr3_aa: CASSDMAGYNEQFF
j_call: TRBJ2-1
v_call: TRBV19
d_call: .

cdr3_nt: TGTGCCAGCTCACTTTTCCCGGAGGACGAGCAGTACTTC
cdr3_aa: CASSLFPEDEQYF
j_call: TRBJ2-7
v_call: TRBV18
d_call: .